Listed here are 28 T cell receptor beta chains from one sample, sequenced in a study of T cells after yellow fever vaccination (dated by TCRdb to between 2017 and 2020). Read against the paper, the sample's treatment or condition label means: live attenuated yellow fever vaccine strain. Library preparation was by 5' RACE. Sequencing used an Illumina NovaSeq 6000. In TCRdb, the public reads were trimmed at Q25 with fastp and aligned with MiXCR, with productive beta chains retained. One record per CDR3 amino acid sequence lists the most common genes and DNA. This sample has 300,000 to 400,000 distinct CDR3 sequences in its table, and under 5% of those were observed once. The top ten constitute 20% to 30% of the sample. Material: PBMCs, obtained 5 days after the yellow fever booster vaccination. All receptors come from a man between 18 and 29 years old who received the YFV17D yellow fever vaccine.

This clonotype has more than one count but fewer than ten. The chain employs TRBV5-1 and TRBJ2-2, with a tentative D call TRBD2 (5 bases). Germline V gene lookup returns CDR1 SGHRS and CDR2 YFSETQ. V dropped 2 bases and J dropped 0 bases, with 11 bases sitting between them. This CDR3 contains 16 residues. CDR3 nucleotides: TGCGCCAGCAGCTTCTCGGGGATCACGAACACCGGGGAGCTGTTTTTT. It yields the protein CASSFSGITNTGELFF. The whole variable domain, remainder taken from reference TRBV5-1 and TRBJ2-2, is KAGVTQTPRYLIKTRGQQVTLSCSPISGHRSVSWYQQTPGQGLQFLFEYFSETQRNKGNFPGRFSGRQFSNSRSEMNVSTLELGDSALYLCASSFSGITNTGELFFGEGSRLTVL.

The chain links TRBV10-3 to TRBJ1-1; tentatively, D is TRBD1 (5 bases). CDR1 and CDR2 (germline): ENHRY, SYGVKD. This CDR3 contains 12 residues. V was cut by 6 bases and J by 10 bases, with 15 bases left in between. CDR3 coding DNA: TGTGCCATCAGGGGAGCCTCCGGGGCAGCTTTCTTT. Protein sequence: CAIRGASGAAFF.

The V call is TRBV5-6, the J call TRBJ1-5; D is unclear. Trimming pared 0 bases from V and 0 bases from J, leaving 10 bases between. In germline, CDR1 is SGHDT, CDR2 YYEEEE. The CDR3 consists of 16 residues. CDR3 nucleotide sequence: TGTGCCAGCAGCTTGGGGGGAGATTATAGCAATCAGCCCCAGCATTTT. Its translation: CASSLGGDYSNQPQHF. Combining the CDR3 with reference TRBV5-6 and TRBJ1-5 gives the whole variable domain DAGVTQSPTHLIKTRGQQVTLRCSPKSGHDTVSWYQQALGQGPQFIFQYYEEEERQRGNFPDRFSGHQFPNYSSELNVNALLLGDSALYLCASSLGGDYSNQPQHFGDGTRLSIL.

This clonotype has ten or more counts. The chain has TRBV9 and TRBJ2-3; D uncertain. Germline CDR1 SGDLS, CDR2 YYNGEE. Trimming pared 0 bases from V and 0 bases from J, leaving 11 bases between. The CDR3 consists of 16 residues. CDR3 in DNA: TGTGCCAGCAGCGTAGCTGACTTAGGGAGCACAGATACGCAGTATTTT. Its translation: CASSVADLGSTDTQYF.

The chain couples TRBV5-4 to TRBJ2-5; 7 positions match TRBD2. Germline CDR1 and CDR2: SGHNT and YYREEE (reference sequence). The CDR3 spans 13 residues. With V trimmed by 5 bases and J by 5 bases, 6 bases remained unmatched. CDR3 sequence: CASRHTSEETQYF. In nucleotides, the CDR3 is TGTGCCAGCAGACATACTAGCGAGGAGACCCAGTACTTC.

This clonotype was detected ten times or more. The CDR3 here is CASSYADREAFF. CDR3 sequence (DNA): TGTGCCAGCAGTTACGCGGACAGGGAAGCTTTCTTT. The genes are TRBV6-5 and TRBJ1-1; 7 nucleotides line up with TRBD1. The CDR3 runs 12 residues. Germline V gives CDR1 MNHEY, CDR2 SVGAGI. J gave up 8 bases and V 2 bases, and 2 bases lay outside the gene matches.

This clonotype showed up just a few times. The chain joins TRBV7-9 to TRBJ2-3; either TRBD1 or TRBD2 may supply D (6 bases each). This CDR3 is built from 19 residues. CDR1 is SEHNR and CDR2 is FQNEAQ in the germline V gene (reference sequence). Trimming shortened V by 3 bases and J by 0 bases, and 22 bases separated the two germline ends. CDR3 nucleotide sequence: TGTGCCAGCAGCTTCCCAGCAGGGGCCCGGAGGGGCAGCACAGATACGCAGTATTTT. Residues: CASSFPAGARRGSTDTQYF.

The chain employs TRBV4-3 and TRBJ1-3, with D perhaps TRBD1 (6 bases). The germline V gene encodes CDR1 LGHNA and CDR2 YSLEER. With 4 bases removed from V and 4 bases from J, the gap between germline ends came to 14 bases. This CDR3 comprises 15 residues. CDR3 sequence reads: CASSLRWGAGNTIYF. CDR3 nucleotide sequence: TGCGCCAGCAGCCTTAGATGGGGGGCAGGAAACACCATATATTTT.

The V gene is TRBV7-2, the J gene TRBJ2-5, with 9 bases lining up with TRBD2. CDR3 size: 14 residues. Germline CDR1 and CDR2: SGHTA and FQGNSA. V gave up 5 bases and J gave up 5 bases; unmatched junction bases: 6. The CDR3 DNA is TGTGCCAGCAGCCCGGGACTAGCTGACGAGACCCAGTACTTC. Protein product: CASSPGLADETQYF. Full variable domain (remainder filled in from reference TRBV7-2 and TRBJ2-5): GAGVSQSPSNKVTEKGKDVELRCDPISGHTALYWYRQSLGQGLEFLIYFQGNSAPDKSGLPSDRFSAERTGGSVSTLTIQRTQQEDSAVYLCASSPGLADETQYFGPGTRLLVL.

The sample holds a few counts of this clonotype. V and J are TRBV24-1 and TRBJ2-2; 7 bases align to TRBD2. The germline V gene encodes CDR1 KGHDR and CDR2 SFDVKD. This CDR3 comprises 15 residues. With 7 bases clipped from V and 2 bases from J, the junction kept 6 bases outside the gene matches. The CDR3 loop reads CATSEPSGNTGELFF. CDR3 nucleotide sequence: TGTGCCACCAGCGAGCCTAGCGGCAACACCGGGGAGCTGTTTTTT.

This clonotype has a count of ten or more. V usage is TRBV7-6 and J usage is TRBJ2-7; the D gene is possibly TRBD1 (6 bases). Between the trimmed V and J ends, which lost 0 bases and 7 bases, there was a span of 19 bases. This CDR3 comprises 16 residues. The germline gives CDR1 SGHVS, CDR2 FNYEAQ. CDR3 loop: CASSLARGGPGLEQYF. The CDR3 coding sequence is TGTGCCAGCAGCTTAGCGCGTGGGGGCCCCGGCTTGGAGCAGTACTTC.

This clonotype was counted ten times or more. The chain has TRBV6-5 and TRBJ2-3; 7 nucleotides align to TRBD1. The V gene end was trimmed by 1 base and the J gene end by 0 bases; junction bases not matched to a gene: 4. Germline CDR1 and CDR2: MNHEY and SVGAGI. This CDR3 contains 16 residues. The CDR3 nucleotides read TGTGCCAGCAGTTACTGGGGACAGTCTAGCACAGATACGCAGTATTTT. It translates to CASSYWGQSSTDTQYF.

This clonotype turned up a few times. The chain has TRBV4-1 and TRBJ2-1, with TRBD2 matching over 9 bases. Germline V gene lookup returns CDR1 MGHRA and CDR2 YSYEKL. The CDR3 totals 15 residues. J gave up 6 bases and V 3 bases, and 6 bases lay outside the gene matches. CDR3 loop: CASSQGRGGLNEQFF. CDR3 nucleotides: TGCGCCAGCAGCCAGGGGCGGGGGGGCCTCAATGAGCAGTTCTTC.

This clonotype was detected only a few times. The chain recombines TRBV12-3 or TRBV12-4 with TRBJ2-7; D gene uncertain. The CDR3 has 15 residues. V was trimmed by 6 bases and J by 0 bases, leaving 15 bases between them. In nucleotides, the CDR3 is TGTGCCAGCAGCTTACAGACGTATAGCTCCTACGAGCAGTACTTC. It encodes CASSLQTYSSYEQYF.

The chain uses TRBV9 and TRBJ2-3; D gene uncertain. This CDR3 contains 11 residues. Looked up from germline, CDR1 is SGDLS and CDR2 is YYNGEE. V was clipped by 4 bases and J by 7 bases, with 7 bases between them. The CDR3 here is CASSRLYTQYF. Written as DNA, the CDR3 is TGTGCCAGCAGCCGACTGTATACGCAGTATTTT.

The V gene is TRBV7-2, the J gene TRBJ1-1; tentatively, D is TRBD1 (5 bases). The CDR3 runs to 15 residues. Germline values: CDR1 SGHTA, CDR2 FQGNSA. V lost 5 bases, J lost 6 bases, and 19 bases lay in between. In DNA, the CDR3 is TGTGCCAGCAGCGACCGCCTAAAGGGGACCCCTGAAGCTTTCTTT. Translation: CASSDRLKGTPEAFF.

This sequence joins TRBV27 and TRBJ2-7; the D gene is possibly TRBD1 (5 bases). Germline assignment: CDR1 MNHEY and CDR2 SMNVEV (reference sequence). The V gene lost 2 bases and the J gene lost 4 bases, with 9 bases spanning the gap. The CDR3 loop spans 13 amino acids. CDR3 bases: TGTGCCAGCAGTTTAACAGGAAATTACGAGCAGTACTTC. Its translation: CASSLTGNYEQYF.

Many counts were recorded for this clonotype. The rearrangement links TRBV28 to TRBJ1-2; 11 bases are shared with TRBD1. With V trimmed by 4 bases and J by 7 bases, 5 bases remained unmatched. Germline CDR1 and CDR2: MDHEN and SYDVKM. CDR3 length: 14 residues. CDR3 DNA sequence: TGTGCCAGCAGTTCCGGACAGGGGGCCGGTGGCTACACCTTC. This translates into CASSSGQGAGGYTF.

This clonotype was picked up a small number of times. The rearrangement joins TRBV5-5 to TRBJ2-3, with 8 bases matching TRBD1. Germline V lookup: CDR1 SGHKS, CDR2 YYEKEE (reference sequence). J gave up 4 bases and V 4 bases, and 8 bases lay outside the gene matches. The CDR3 consists of 15 residues. CDR3 in DNA: TGTGCCAGCAGCCTACGGACAGGGAGCCCAGATACGCAGTATTTT. Protein sequence: CASSLRTGSPDTQYF.

This clonotype was picked up a small number of times. The CDR3 nucleotides are TGTGCCAGCAGCTTAGCGCTGGCGTCAGAGACCCAGTACTTC. Protein: CASSLALASETQYF. The rearrangement links TRBV7-2 to TRBJ2-5; D call uncertain. From germline, CDR1 is SGHTA and CDR2 FQGNSA. The CDR3 runs to 14 residues. Trimming removed 0 bases at V and 4 bases at J, with 9 bases between.

This clonotype was observed a handful of times. The J gene is TRBJ2-7, the V gene TRBV10-3; weak D call: TRBD2 (6 bases). Germline V gene lookup returns CDR1 ENHRY and CDR2 SYGVKD. This CDR3 has 13 residues. The CDR3 DNA sequence: TGTGCCACCAGTGGGGGGATCGGCTACGAGCAGTACGTC. Amino acid sequence: CATSGGIGYEQYV.

This clonotype was observed at least ten times. The chain recombines TRBV27 with TRBJ2-7, with TRBD1 as a possible D gene (6 bases). CDR1 and CDR2 (germline): MNHEY, SMNVEV (reference sequence). The CDR3 length is 12 residues. Trimming stripped 6 bases from V and 12 bases from J, with 18 bases between. Here the CDR3 reads CASRTDSVTVYV. The DNA of the CDR3 is TGTGCCAGCAGGACGGACAGCGTAACTGTGTACGTC.

In its sample, this clonotype was seen a few times. The chain has TRBV10-2 and TRBJ2-3; D gene ambiguous. The germline V and J ends were trimmed by 4 bases and 2 bases, with 4 bases remaining between them. CDR3 length: 12 residues. Germline values: CDR1 WSHSY, CDR2 SAAADI. CDR3 sequence reads: CASSGYTDTQYF. DNA for the CDR3: TGCGCCAGCAGTGGATACACAGATACGCAGTATTTT.

The table lists this clonotype with a few counts. V usage is TRBV19 and J usage is TRBJ1-6; no reliable D call. The germline V and J ends were trimmed by 6 bases and 10 bases, with 25 bases remaining between them. This CDR3 is built from 17 residues. Germline CDR1 and CDR2: LNHDA and SQIVND (reference sequence). The CDR3 sequence: CASRNYPGPGRISPLHF. Written as DNA, the CDR3 is TGTGCCAGTAGAAACTACCCCGGGCCCGGTAGGATCTCACCCCTCCACTTT. The full variable domain, completed using reference TRBV19 and TRBJ1-6, is DGGITQSPKYLFRKEGQNVTLSCEQNLNHDAMYWYRQDPGQGLRLIYYSQIVNDFQKGDIAEGYSVSREKKESFPLTVTSAQKNPTAFYLCASRNYPGPGRISPLHFGNGTRLTVT.

This clonotype has a count of ten or more. This chain connects TRBV20-1 to TRBJ1-2; D is possibly TRBD1 (6 bases). Germline V gives CDR1 DFQATT, CDR2 SNEGSKA (reference sequence). Trimming left V 0 bases short and J 5 bases short, with 13 bases between. The CDR3 contains 14 residues. CDR3 protein: CSARDTAQGYGYTF. The DNA for the CDR3 is TGCAGTGCTAGAGATACGGCACAGGGTTATGGCTACACCTTC.

The V call is TRBV24-1, the J call TRBJ2-7, with a tentative D call TRBD1 (5 bases). Germline-derived CDR1 and CDR2 are KGHDR and SFDVKD. The germline V and J ends were trimmed by 1 base and 3 bases, with 15 bases remaining between them. The CDR3 runs 16 residues. The CDR3 nucleotides read TGTGCCACCAGTGATTTCTCCAGGGTAGTAATCTACGAGCAGTACTTC. Its protein product is CATSDFSRVVIYEQYF.

This clonotype was observed a handful of times. The chain carries TRBV3-1 and TRBJ2-5; the D is unclear. The V end was cut by 1 base, the J end by 5 bases, with 11 bases between. Per the germline V gene, CDR1 is LGHDT and CDR2 is YNNKEL (reference sequence). This CDR3 has 14 amino acids. CDR3 region: CASSQVAPGETQYF. In nucleotides, the CDR3 is TGTGCCAGCAGCCAAGTGGCCCCCGGGGAGACCCAGTACTTC.

The chain is built from TRBV29-1 and TRBJ2-1, with 9 bases lining up with TRBD2. The germline CDR1 and CDR2 sequences are SQVTM and ANQGSEA. CDR3 size: 17 residues. V was clipped by 0 bases and J by 3 bases; unmatched bases: 9. In nucleotides, the CDR3 is TGCAGCGTTGAAGATTCAATCGGACTAGCGAACTACAATGAGCAGTTCTTC. Translating gives CSVEDSIGLANYNEQFF.